This is a list of T cell receptor beta chains from one sample in a study of T cell responses to AZD1222 COVID-19 vaccine. Some clones are missing from TCRdb's copy, which holds only in-frame ones; the method was immunoSEQ multiplex PCR. Of 140,000 or so clones listed, about 92% are singletons. Source: peripheral blood, taken after recovery from COVID-19. The receptors here all came from an adult who had recovered from COVID-19. CDR3s include the opening cysteine and the closing phenylalanine or tryptophan. The order of the fields is J gene, D gene, V gene, clone size, CDR3 protein, CDR3 DNA. D genes are given only for firm matches. The size of a clone is reported for some rows only, either as once, few or many, or as a class for expanded clones.

TRBJ2-7 . TRBV2 . CASSESSYEQYF TGTGCCAGCAGTGAGAGTTCCTACGAGCAGTACTTC
TRBJ1-1 . TRBV10-2 once CASSGPENTEAFF TGCGCCAGCAGCGGTCCAGAGAACACTGAAGCTTTCTTT
TRBJ2-6 . TRBV5-4 . CASSPSGANVLTF TGTGCCAGCAGCCCGTCTGGGGCCAACGTCCTGACTTTC
TRBJ1-1 . TRBV6-4 . CASSDMTMDTEAFF TGTGCCAGCAGTGATATGACAATGGATACTGAAGCTTTCTTT
TRBJ2-1 . TRBV11-2 . CASSLGGLREQFF TGTGCCAGCAGCTTAGGGGGGCTAAGGGAGCAGTTCTTC
TRBJ1-2 . TRBV9 . CASSVESANYGYTF TGTGCCAGCAGCGTAGAATCGGCTAACTATGGCTACACCTTC
TRBJ2-5 . TRBV5-5 once CASSLAWLETQYF TGTGCCAGCAGCTTGGCTTGGCTAGAGACCCAGTACTTC
TRBJ2-2 TRBD2 TRBV27 . CASSSRGRETGELFF TGTGCCAGTTCGTCTCGGGGGAGGGAAACCGGGGAGCTGTTTTTT
TRBJ1-4 . TRBV28 . CASIGGDEKLFF TGTGCCAGCATAGGGGGGGATGAAAAACTGTTTTTT
TRBJ2-3 . TRBV6-1 . CASSDSGTSGDTQYF TGTGCCAGCAGTGATTCGGGCACCTCGGGAGATACGCAGTATTTT
TRBJ2-2 TRBD1 TRBV27 . CASSLSGQTNTGELFF TGTGCCAGCAGTTTATCGGGACAGACGAACACCGGGGAGCTGTTTTTT
TRBJ1-2 TRBD1 TRBV2 . CASRQTSTGAYGYTF TGTGCCAGCAGACAAACCTCGACAGGGGCCTATGGCTACACCTTC
TRBJ1-1 TRBD1 TRBV11-2 . CASSPRTGNTEAFF TGTGCCAGCAGCCCTCGGACAGGGAACACTGAAGCTTTCTTT
TRBJ2-2 TRBD2 TRBV24-1 once CATSPSGRAVTGELFF TGTGCCACCAGTCCTAGCGGGAGGGCCGTCACCGGGGAGCTGTTTTTT
TRBJ1-4 TRBD1 TRBV18 . CASSPPGTDEKLFF TGTGCCAGCTCACCACCGGGGACAGATGAAAAACTGTTTTTT
TRBJ2-7 . TRBV2 . CASSHVPYEQYF TGTGCCAGCAGCCACGTACCCTACGAGCAGTACTTC
TRBJ2-2 . TRBV7-3 . CASSPQGSTGELFF TGTGCCAGCAGCCCCCAGGGGAGCACCGGGGAGCTGTTTTTT
TRBJ1-2 . TRBV7-9 . CASSLVRGDGYTF TGTGCCAGCAGCTTAGTACGGGGAGACGGCTACACCTTC
TRBJ2-3 . TRBV19 once CASNRDISTDTQYF TGTGCCAGTAATCGGGACATTAGCACAGATACGCAGTATTTT